This T cell receptor (beta chain) was retrieved from a study of blood T cell repertoires in COVID-19. J gave up 9 bases and V 6 bases, and 10 bases lay outside the gene matches. The CDR3 is made up of 12 amino acids. The germline CDR1 and CDR2 sequences are SQVTM and ANQGSEA. This table comes from immunoSEQ multiplex PCR, and its TCRdb copy is limited to in-frame clones, with some not included. Among some 350,000 clones listed, around 87% were seen once. The clonotype originates from a young man who had recovered from COVID-19. The chain has TRBV29-1 and TRBJ1-1, with 7 bases identical to TRBD1. The sample was PBMCs or T cells enriched from blood (not recorded which). In DNA, the CDR3 is TGCAGCGTAGATCTGGGACAGACGAAAGCTTTCTTT. It yields the protein CSVDLGQTKAFF.